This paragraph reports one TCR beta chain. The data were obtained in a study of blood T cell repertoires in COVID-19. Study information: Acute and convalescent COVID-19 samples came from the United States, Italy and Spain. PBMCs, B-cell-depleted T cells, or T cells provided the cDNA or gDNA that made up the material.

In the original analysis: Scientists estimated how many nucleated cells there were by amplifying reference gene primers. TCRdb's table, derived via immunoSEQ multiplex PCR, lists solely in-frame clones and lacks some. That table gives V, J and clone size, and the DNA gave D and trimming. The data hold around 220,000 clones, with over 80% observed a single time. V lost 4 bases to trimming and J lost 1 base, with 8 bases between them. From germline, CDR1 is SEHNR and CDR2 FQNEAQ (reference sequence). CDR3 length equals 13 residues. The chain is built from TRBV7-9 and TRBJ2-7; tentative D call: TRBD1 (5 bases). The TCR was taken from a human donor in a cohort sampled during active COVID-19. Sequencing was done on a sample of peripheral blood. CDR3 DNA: TGTGCCAGCAGCTCGACAGTTTCCTACGAGCAGTACTTC. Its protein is CASSSTVSYEQYF. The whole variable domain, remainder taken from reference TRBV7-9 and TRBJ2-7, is DTGVSQNPRHKITKRGQNVTFRCDPISEHNRLYWYRQTLGQGPEFLTYFQNEAQLEKSRLLSDRFSAERPKGSFSTLEIQRTEQGDSAMYLCASSSTVSYEQYFGPGTRLTVT.